This TCR beta chain comes out of a study of blood T cell repertoires in COVID-19. Study-level background: The samples span acute and convalescent COVID-19 from the United States, Italy and Spain. T cells, B-cell-depleted T cells, or PBMCs supplied cDNA or gDNA.

Methods used by the authors: Quantification of nucleated cells was approximated via reference gene primer amplification. Assay: immunoSEQ multiplex PCR; the TCRdb copy retains only in-frame clones and omits some. V and J calls plus clone size are reproduced from that table; the DNA served to infer D and trimming. The table records 310,000 or so clones, nearly 90% of them present only once. Trimming removed 2 bases from V and 6 bases from J; junction bases left unmatched: 3. Germline V lookup: CDR1 MNHEY, CDR2 SMNVEV (reference sequence). The CDR3 runs to 16 residues. Which cohort a participant joined came from the clinical history participants gave.

The sequencing sample was made of PBMCs or T cells enriched from blood (not recorded which). The TCR sequence derives from a woman between 18 and 29 years old with acute COVID-19. The chain uses TRBV27 and TRBJ2-1; 14 bases map to TRBD2. CDR3 amino acids: CASSLRGTSGSNEQFF. Here the CDR3 DNA reads TGTGCCAGCAGTTTACGTGGGACTAGCGGGAGCAATGAGCAGTTCTTC.